The clone carrying this T cell receptor beta chain has more than one count but fewer than ten. Its specificity is not known. TCRdb reprocessed the RT-PCR reads with MiXCR, giving one entry per CDR3 protein. Of approximately 530,000 distinct CDR3 sequences listed, around 13% were seen once; the top ten hold around 13%. Germline assignment: CDR1 DFQATT and CDR2 SNEGSKA (reference sequence). The V end lost 6 bases, the J end lost 0 bases, and 17 bases lay between the germline ends. The CDR3 contains 15 residues. This specimen belongs to a study of response to subunit inactivated influenza vaccine. Study-level results: After each seasonal influenza vaccination, few new T cells are recruited, the authors suggested.

The chain employs TRBV20-1 and TRBJ1-2, with D uncertain. This TCR derives from a man in his forties or fifties who received an inactivated influenza vaccine. The sequencing used PBMCs from blood, collected roughly 45 days after vaccination. CDR3 in DNA: TGCAGTGCCTCAGCCCTCCCGAGAGCTAACTATGGCTACACCTTC. Translated, it gives CSASALPRANYGYTF.